This T cell receptor beta chain was observed in a study of cytomegalovirus exposure and HLA in healthy donors. Overall study findings and caveats: A reported reduction in N-insertions relative to the approximately 670-donor mean was seen in an Asian-associated ancestry cluster in a later analysis.

Amplification used 60 Vbeta primers and 13 Jbeta primers. Libraries were prepared by immunoSEQ multiplex PCR; TCRdb keeps only in-frame clonotypes and omits some of them. This sample carries roughly 160,000 clones, roughly 71% of them seen once, and the ten largest clones take less than 1.6%. In regard to this clone: Its antigen is currently unknown. Other DNA sequences in the sample encode the same CDR3.

This CDR3 has 15 amino acids. Germline V lookup: CDR1 MNHEY, CDR2 SVGAGI. V gave up 0 bases and J gave up 0 bases, with 9 bases separating them. The chain carries TRBV6-5 and TRBJ2-7, with D maybe TRBD1 (5 bases). The TCR sequence derives from a girl aged 5-17 years in good health and CMV-seronegative. Sequenced: PBMCs. In DNA, the CDR3 is TGTGCCAGCAGTTACTCCTTAGACAGCTCCTACGAGCAGTACTTC. This codes for CASSYSLDSSYEQYF.